This passage covers 31 T cell receptor beta chains from one sample sequenced in a study of T cell responses to AZD1222 COVID-19 vaccine. The data were produced by immunoSEQ multiplex PCR, yet TCRdb's version contains in-frame clones alone and is incomplete. The sample has about 49,000 clones, more than 60% seen once; the top ten hold roughly 22%. Sequenced here: peripheral blood, sampled on day 0 of MenACWY control vaccination. These receptors came from an adult in good health.

The V and J genes are TRBV25-1 and TRBJ1-2, with D possibly matching TRBD1 (6 bases). Trimming shortened V by 6 bases and J by 6 bases, and 14 bases separated the two germline ends. Germline V gene data show CDR1 as MGHDK and CDR2 as SYGVNS. This CDR3 region has 13 residues. The CDR3 DNA reads as TGTGCCAGCAGGGGACAAACTCTTGATGGCTACACCTTC. As protein: CASRGQTLDGYTF.

The V and J genes are TRBV7-2 and TRBJ2-3; 10 bases are a match to TRBD1. V shed 7 bases, J shed 2 bases, and the junction held 9 bases outside the gene matches. The germline gives CDR1 SGHTA, CDR2 FQGNSA. This CDR3 has 16 residues. CDR3 residues: CASTRPGTGATDTQYF. DNA for the CDR3: TGTGCCAGCACCCGACCCGGGACAGGGGCCACAGATACGCAGTATTTT.

This clone was detected only a few times. V is TRBV5-1 and J is TRBJ1-1, with 8 bases aligning to TRBD1. V was clipped by 3 bases and J by 6 bases; unmatched bases: 7. The CDR3 sequence is 14 residues long. The germline CDR1 and CDR2 sequences are SGHRS and YFSETQ. CDR3 nucleotides: TGCGCCAGCAGCTCCGGGACAGGTGGATCTGAAGCTTTCTTT. This gives the protein CASSSGTGGSEAFF.

The chain employs TRBV30 and TRBJ1-1, with a weak D call TRBD1 (6 bases). The germline V gene has CDR1 GTSNPN and CDR2 SVGIG (reference sequence). The CDR3 is 15 amino acids. The CDR3 region has the DNA TGTGCAGCTACAGGGAAAGATGGAGGAGGCACTGAAGCTTTCTTT. Translation gives CAATGKDGGGTEAFF. Full variable domain (rest looked up from reference TRBV30 and TRBJ1-1): SQTIHQWPATLVQPVGSPLSLECTVEGTSNPNLYWYRQAAGRGLQLLFYSVGIGQISSEVPQNLSASRPQDRQFILSSKKLLLSDSGFYLCAATGKDGGGTEAFFGQGTRLTVV.

The V call is TRBV5-1, the J call TRBJ2-1; 8 nucleotides align to TRBD2. The germline gives CDR1 SGHRS, CDR2 YFSETQ. CDR3 size: 15 residues. The junction had 6 bases not matched to a gene; V was cut back by 2 bases and J by 5 bases. DNA of the CDR3: TGCGCCAGCAGCTTTGGCCTAGCGGGCGACAATGAGCAGTTCTTC. Protein product: CASSFGLAGDNEQFF.

This clone was seen more than once but under ten times. The rearrangement joins TRBV5-4 to TRBJ2-1, with 10 positions matching TRBD2. Per the germline V gene, CDR1 is SGHNT and CDR2 is YYREEE (reference sequence). V gave up 5 bases and J gave up 6 bases; unmatched junction bases: 2. CDR3 length equals 13 residues. CDR3 nucleotides: TGTGCCAGCAGTTGGACTAGCGGCAATGAGCAGTTCTTC. This gives the protein CASSWTSGNEQFF.

The chain links TRBV30 to TRBJ1-1; no clear D. The germline V and J ends were trimmed by 1 base and 1 base, with 16 bases remaining between them. The CDR3 has 16 amino acids. CDR1 and CDR2 (germline): GTSNPN, SVGIG (reference sequence). The CDR3 sequence: CAWSGVFRVQNTEAFF. CDR3 nucleotide sequence: TGTGCCTGGAGTGGGGTCTTTAGGGTGCAGAACACTGAAGCTTTCTTT.

The chain combines TRBV19 with TRBJ1-2, with 7 nucleotides matching TRBD1. The trim removed 11 bases at V and 1 base at J, leaving 4 bases unmatched. Germline V gene data show CDR1 as LNHDA and CDR2 as SQIVND (reference sequence). This CDR3 has 12 amino acids. The CDR3 nucleotides are TGTGCCGGCCGACAGGGTAACTATGGCTACACCTTC. It translates to CAGRQGNYGYTF.

The table lists this clone with a few counts. The chain uses TRBV5-1 and TRBJ2-7, with 7 bases aligning to TRBD2. Trimming removed 0 bases from V and 9 bases from J; junction bases left unmatched: 12. Germline-derived CDR1 and CDR2 are SGHRS and YFSETQ. The CDR3 spans 15 residues. The CDR3 protein is CASSLEGLGSRGQYF. As DNA, the CDR3 is TGCGCCAGCAGCTTGGAAGGACTAGGGTCCCGGGGGCAGTACTTC.

J is TRBJ1-1 and V is TRBV19; 9 bases line up with TRBD1. Germline CDR1 is LNHDA and CDR2 is SQIVND (reference sequence). Losses at the gene ends were 7 bases for V and 3 bases for J; bases not matched to a gene: 6. This CDR3 is 14 amino acids long. The CDR3 sequence: CASKPGQGYTEAFF. The CDR3 DNA reads TGTGCCAGTAAACCGGGACAGGGTTACACTGAAGCTTTCTTT. Full variable domain (missing parts from reference TRBV19 and TRBJ1-1): DGGITQSPKYLFRKEGQNVTLSCEQNLNHDAMYWYRQDPGQGLRLIYYSQIVNDFQKGDIAEGYSVSREKKESFPLTVTSAQKNPTAFYLCASKPGQGYTEAFFGQGTRLTVV.

This clone occurred a few times. The chain recombines TRBV11-1 with TRBJ2-1; D call uncertain. V was clipped by 5 bases and J by 5 bases, with 10 bases between them. The CDR3 is made up of 13 amino acids. Per the germline V gene, CDR1 is SGHAT and CDR2 is FQDESV (reference sequence). The CDR3 region is CASSRERDNEQFF. The CDR3 coding sequence is TGTGCCAGCAGCCGAGAAAGGGACAATGAGCAGTTCTTC.

The rearrangement joins TRBV6-5 to TRBJ2-3, with TRBD2 identical over 9 bases. Per germline, CDR1 MNHEY and CDR2 SVGAGI. This CDR3 has 15 residues. Losses at the gene ends were 7 bases for V and 5 bases for J; bases not matched to a gene: 10. The CDR3 spells CASTLGGGGGDTQYF. CDR3 in DNA: TGTGCCAGCACCCTAGGCGGCGGGGGGGGAGATACGCAGTATTTT.

CDR3 coding DNA: TGCAGTGCTAGTCGGACAGGGGACCTTAGCAATCAGCCCCAGCATTTT. Translated: CSASRTGDLSNQPQHF. The chain has TRBV20-1 and TRBJ1-5; 9 nucleotides agree with TRBD1. The CDR3 length is 16 residues. V lost 3 bases to trimming and J lost 0 bases; unmatched junction nucleotides: 6. Looked up from germline, CDR1 is DFQATT and CDR2 is SNEGSKA (reference sequence).

This clone was seen only a few times. The gene calls are TRBV28 and TRBJ2-7, with D perhaps matching TRBD1 or TRBD2 (6 bases each). Germline-derived CDR1 and CDR2 are MDHEN and SYDVKM. The germline V and J ends were trimmed by 6 bases and 1 base, with 19 bases remaining between them. The CDR3 has 16 amino acids. CDR3 in amino acids: CASRVGVRGQSYEQYF. In DNA form, the CDR3 reads TGTGCCAGCAGGGTAGGGGTACGGGGGCAATCCTACGAGCAGTACTTC.

This clone was recorded a few times. J is TRBJ2-2 and V is TRBV19; TRBD2 is a possible D gene (5 bases). Germline CDR1 LNHDA, CDR2 SQIVND (reference sequence). V lost 5 bases to trimming and J lost 4 bases, with 14 bases between them. The CDR3 spans 15 residues. In nucleotides, the CDR3 is TGTGCCAGTAGTGTAAGCCCCCGGGGCACCGGGGAGCTGTTTTTT. It yields the protein CASSVSPRGTGELFF.

The chain carries TRBV6-4 and TRBJ2-3; 11 bases are shared with TRBD2. This CDR3 has 15 residues. Germline values: CDR1 MRHNA, CDR2 SNTAGT. Trimming removed 6 bases from V and 4 bases from J; junction bases left unmatched: 6. Here the CDR3 reads CASSEVAGGPDTQYF. The CDR3 bases are TGTGCCAGCAGCGAAGTAGCGGGAGGGCCAGATACGCAGTATTTT.

The V and J genes are TRBV5-1 and TRBJ1-5; TRBD1 matches 8 bases. Germline V gene lookup returns CDR1 SGHRS and CDR2 YFSETQ. After removal of 5 bases from V and 5 bases from J, the junction contained 9 bases not matched to a gene. The CDR3 loop spans 15 amino acids. CDR3 sequence reads: CASRPTWTGHQPQHF. The CDR3 DNA is TGCGCCAGCAGACCTACATGGACAGGGCATCAGCCCCAGCATTTT.

This chain links TRBV6-5 with TRBJ2-3; no clear D gene. The length of the CDR3 is 14 residues. Trimming took off 6 bases at V and 1 base at J, with 11 bases between the two ends. Germline CDR1 and CDR2: MNHEY and SVGAGI. CDR3 loop: CASSPNRGTDTQYF. The CDR3, as DNA: TGTGCCAGCAGCCCCAACCGTGGCACAGATACGCAGTATTTT.

This clone showed up just a few times. The chain combines TRBV5-1 with TRBJ1-1, with D unresolved. This CDR3 is 14 amino acids long. The V gene's germline CDR1 is SGHRS and CDR2 YFSETQ. The V and J ends lost 0 bases and 8 bases respectively, with 14 bases between them. The CDR3 DNA reads TGCGCCAGCAGCTTGGCCAGGATATCGGCAGAAGCTTTCTTT. This gives the protein CASSLARISAEAFF.

J is TRBJ2-1 and V is TRBV5-4; 14 positions agree with TRBD2. The CDR3 totals 17 residues. V lost 3 bases, J lost 5 bases, and 7 bases stayed unmatched. The germline gives CDR1 SGHNT, CDR2 YYREEE (reference sequence). The CDR3 DNA reads TGTGCCAGCAGCTCCCGGACTAGCGGGAGGAGGGACAATGAGCAGTTCTTC. The encoded protein is CASSSRTSGRRDNEQFF.

The chain employs TRBV5-1 and TRBJ1-1, with 8 bases fitting TRBD1. Trimming cost V 0 bases and J 7 bases; bases outside gene matches: 11. CDR1 and CDR2 from the germline V gene are SGHRS and YFSETQ. This CDR3 has 16 amino acids. The CDR3 sequence: CASSLGGQGRRIEAFF. The CDR3 nucleotides are TGCGCCAGCAGCTTGGGAGGACAGGGTCGAAGGATTGAAGCTTTCTTT.

The J gene is TRBJ2-7, the V gene TRBV10-2, with a weak D call TRBD1 (6 bases). Germline V gene lookup returns CDR1 WSHSY and CDR2 SAAADI. V was shortened by 6 bases and J by 5 bases, with 14 bases between the two germline ends. This CDR3 region has 13 residues. Here the CDR3 reads CASREQQGHEQYF. CDR3 DNA: TGCGCCAGCAGGGAGCAACAGGGCCACGAGCAGTACTTC.

The chain has TRBV27 and TRBJ2-7; maybe TRBD2 (5 bases). V was trimmed by 3 bases and J by 5 bases, leaving 5 bases between them. The CDR3 length is 11 residues. Germline V gene sequence: CDR1 MNHEY, CDR2 SMNVEV (reference sequence). This CDR3 is CASSLRDEQYF. The CDR3 region has the DNA TGTGCCAGCAGTTTGAGGGACGAGCAGTACTTC.

This sequence joins TRBV28 and TRBJ2-1, with TRBD1 matching over 11 bases. Per the germline V gene, CDR1 is MDHEN and CDR2 is SYDVKM. The CDR3 sequence is 15 residues long. Germline trimming cut 6 bases from V and 7 bases from J; bases unmatched to any gene: 8. In DNA, the CDR3 is TGTGCCAGCAGCTCAGGGACAGGGGGTATTAATGAGCAGTTCTTC. Protein sequence: CASSSGTGGINEQFF.

The chain has TRBV12-5 and TRBJ2-6, with D perhaps assigned TRBD1 or TRBD2 (5 bases each). Trimming cost V 9 bases and J 2 bases, with 11 bases left between them. This CDR3 region has 14 residues. The germline V gene has CDR1 LGHNT and CDR2 FRNRAP. The CDR3 here is CARPWGTGANVLTF. DNA for the CDR3: TGTGCTAGGCCTTGGGGGACTGGGGCCAACGTCCTGACTTTC.

The chain couples TRBV25-1 to TRBJ2-5; D is perhaps TRBD2 (5 bases). V shed 1 base and J shed 2 bases, with 8 bases lying between them. Germline-derived CDR1 and CDR2 are MGHDK and SYGVNS. The CDR3 is 14 amino acids. The CDR3 protein is CASSELRDQETQYF. CDR3 DNA: TGTGCCAGCAGTGAATTGAGGGATCAAGAGACCCAGTACTTC.

The genes are TRBV24-1 and TRBJ1-3; D remains unclear. From germline, CDR1 is KGHDR and CDR2 SFDVKD. The CDR3 has 15 amino acids. The ends were cut back, 1 base at V and 3 bases at J, with 9 bases in the middle. CDR3 residues: CATSDFGLNGNTIYF. The DNA for the CDR3 is TGTGCCACCAGTGATTTCGGCCTAAATGGAAACACCATATATTTT.

The chain carries TRBV27 and TRBJ1-2; TRBD1 might be the D (6 bases). The CDR3 totals 16 residues. Germline CDR1 and CDR2: MNHEY and SMNVEV (reference sequence). V shed 0 bases and J shed 2 bases, with 13 bases lying between them. CDR3 DNA: TGTGCCAGCAGTTTATCAAGGAGGACAGCAAACTATGGCTACACCTTC. This gives the protein CASSLSRRTANYGYTF.

As to this clone: Other DNA sequences in this specimen translate into the identical CDR3. The V gene is TRBV7-9, the J gene TRBJ1-6; 8 bases are a match to TRBD1. Germline values: CDR1 SEHNR, CDR2 FQNEAQ (reference sequence). Unmatched junction bases numbered 3, after V lost 4 bases and J lost 7 bases. The CDR3 spans 14 residues. The CDR3 spells CASSSQGGNSPLHF. The CDR3 DNA follows: TGTGCCAGCAGCTCACAGGGGGGCAATTCACCCCTCCACTTT.

The genes are TRBV14 and TRBJ2-1; 8 nucleotides agree with TRBD1. V trimming: 2 bases; J trimming: 8 bases; junction bases outside the gene matches: 5. The V gene's germline CDR1 is SGHDN and CDR2 FVKESK. The CDR3 consists of 14 residues. The CDR3 DNA follows: TGTGCCAGCAGCCAAAGGACAGGGTCGGATGAGCAGTTCTTC. Translation: CASSQRTGSDEQFF.

This chain uses TRBV7-6 with TRBJ2-2; 10 bases map to TRBD2. The CDR3 covers 20 residues. Germline-derived CDR1 and CDR2 are SGHVS and FNYEAQ. V shed 1 base and J 1 base; nucleotides not matched to a gene: 12. The chain's CDR3 is CASSLGPPSGSTRNTGELFF. Written as DNA, the CDR3 is TGTGCCAGCAGCTTAGGGCCGCCTAGCGGGAGCACTCGGAACACCGGGGAGCTGTTTTTT.